Listed below are T cell receptor beta chains from one sample, sequenced in a study of T cell responses to AZD1222 COVID-19 vaccine. This table comes from immunoSEQ multiplex PCR, and its TCRdb copy is limited to in-frame clones, with some not included. Here the sample spans more than 70,000 clones, about 89% being singletons. This material consisted of peripheral blood, taken 28 days after the second AZD1222 dose. The receptors were sampled from an adult who received the AZD1222 COVID-19 vaccine. CDR3s include the opening cysteine and the closing phenylalanine or tryptophan. D genes are given only for firm matches. Clone size is stated in some rows and not others, as once, few, many or a class when expanded.

>few|NA|TRBV18|TRBJ2-1
CASSLQTDRGEFF
TGTGCCAGCTCACTCCAGACTGACCGGGGAGAGTTCTTC
>NA|TRBD2|TRBV5-1|TRBJ2-1
CASSRGGSYNEQFF
TGCGCCAGCAGCCGCGGGGGGTCCTACAATGAGCAGTTCTTC
>NA|TRBD1|TRBV29-1|TRBJ2-7
CSVRGQDSAYEQYF
TGCAGCGTTAGGGGACAGGATTCAGCCTACGAGCAGTACTTC
>NA|NA|TRBV5-5|TRBJ2-3
CASSSGHRTDTQYF
TGTGCCAGCAGCTCCGGACATCGCACAGATACGCAGTATTTT
>NA|NA|TRBV29-1|TRBJ2-3
CSVDGLASDTQYF
TGCAGCGTTGATGGGCTAGCTTCAGATACGCAGTATTTT
>NA|NA|TRBV7-9|TRBJ1-2
CASSQDKYGYTF
TGTGCCAGCAGCCAAGACAAGTATGGCTACACCTTC
>NA|TRBD1|TRBV25-1|TRBJ1-1
CASSEFGTGPRNTEAFF
TGTGCCAGCAGTGAATTTGGGACAGGTCCTAGGAACACTGAAGCTTTCTTT
>NA|NA|TRBV6-5|TRBJ1-2
CASISSGLSYGYTF
TGTGCCAGCATCTCCTCAGGACTTAGCTATGGCTACACCTTC
>few|TRBD2|TRBV9|TRBJ2-5
CASSVGSVAGETQYF
TGTGCCAGCAGCGTAGGATCGGTAGCGGGGGAGACCCAGTACTTC
>NA|TRBD1|TRBV7-2|TRBJ1-5
CASSRQGANFQPQHF
TGTGCCAGCAGCAGACAGGGGGCGAATTTTCAGCCCCAGCATTTT
>once|TRBD1|TRBV4-2|TRBJ1-2
CASTQQGHYGYTF
TGTGCCAGCACCCAACAGGGGCACTATGGCTACACCTTC
>NA|NA|TRBV6-2/TRBV6-3|TRBJ1-3
CASSYGPDSGNTIYF
TGTGCCAGCAGTTATGGTCCGGACTCTGGAAACACCATATATTTT
>NA|NA|TRBV6-5|TRBJ1-2
CASSPRGLLYGYTF
TGTGCCAGCAGCCCCCGGGGCCTACTCTATGGCTACACCTTC
>NA|NA|TRBV19|TRBJ1-4
CASSIVDVRSEKLFF
TGTGCCAGTAGTATCGTGGACGTACGAAGTGAAAAACTGTTTTTT
>NA|NA|TRBV7-9|TRBJ2-1
CASSLQPSSNEQFF
TGTGCCAGCAGCTTACAACCTAGCAGCAATGAGCAGTTCTTC
>NA|NA|TRBV9|TRBJ1-1
CASSVRAENTEAFF
TGTGCCAGCAGCGTAAGGGCAGAGAACACTGAAGCTTTCTTT
>NA|NA|TRBV12-3/TRBV12-4|TRBJ1-2
CASRPGPVGGYTF
TGTGCCAGCAGACCGGGACCAGTCGGTGGCTACACCTTC
>NA|NA|TRBV5-1|TRBJ2-7
CASSFEWVGSYEQYF
TGCGCCAGCAGCTTCGAATGGGTCGGCTCCTACGAGCAGTACTTC
>NA|NA|TRBV6-6|TRBJ1-5
CASSYSGAPDQPQHF
TGTGCCAGCAGTTACTCCGGGGCCCCTGACCAGCCCCAGCATTTT
>NA|NA|TRBV10-1|TRBJ2-7
CASSERRSGLYEQYF
TGCGCCAGCAGTGAAAGGCGAAGCGGCCTTTACGAGCAGTACTTC
>few|TRBD1|TRBV2|TRBJ1-2
CASSPGQGSYGYTF
TGTGCCAGCAGCCCGGGACAGGGGAGCTATGGCTACACCTTC
>few|NA|TRBV4-1|TRBJ1-1
CASSQDGRGNTEAFF
TGCGCCAGCAGCCAAGATGGGCGGGGGAACACTGAAGCTTTCTTT
>NA|NA|TRBV21-1|TRBJ1-5
CARSSGRNSNQPQHF
TGTGCCAGGAGCTCCGGACGGAATAGCAATCAGCCCCAGCATTTT
>NA|NA|TRBV18|TRBJ1-2
CASSPPLRTAYGYTF
TGTGCCAGCTCACCACCACTCCGGACAGCCTATGGCTACACCTTC
>NA|TRBD1|TRBV10-3|TRBJ2-7
CAISAGTGLSYEQYF
TGTGCCATCAGTGCAGGGACAGGCCTTTCCTACGAGCAGTACTTC
>NA|TRBD1|TRBV15|TRBJ1-1
CATSVRGNRNTEAFF
TGTGCCACCAGCGTCAGGGGGAATAGGAACACTGAAGCTTTCTTT
>NA|NA|TRBV5-5|TRBJ2-1
CASSSQANNEQFF
TGTGCCAGCAGCTCCCAGGCCAACAATGAGCAGTTCTTC
>NA|NA|TRBV19|TRBJ1-2
CASAGTAYGYTF
TGTGCCAGTGCCGGGACGGCCTATGGCTACACCTTC
>NA|TRBD1|TRBV11-2|TRBJ2-7
CASSFPGTGSEQYF
TGTGCCAGCAGCTTTCCCGGGACAGGGAGTGAGCAGTACTTC
>NA|NA|TRBV19|TRBJ1-5
CASSLDSSRNQPQHF
TGTGCCAGTAGCCTTGACAGTTCACGGAATCAGCCCCAGCATTTT
>NA|NA|TRBV7-6|TRBJ2-3
CASSLGGLGARTDTQYF
TGTGCCAGCAGCTTAGGGGGGCTGGGGGCCCGCACAGATACGCAGTATTTT
>NA|TRBD2|TRBV7-2|TRBJ2-4
CASSFSGVLAKNIQYF
TGTGCCAGCAGCTTTAGCGGGGTCCTAGCCAAAAACATTCAGTACTTC
>NA|NA|TRBV7-8|TRBJ2-7
CASSPWSGRDEQYF
TGTGCCAGCAGCCCCTGGAGCGGGCGGGACGAGCAGTACTTC
>NA|TRBD1|TRBV12-3/TRBV12-4|TRBJ1-2
CASSPGTGYGYTF
TGTGCCAGCAGTCCCGGGACAGGCTATGGCTACACCTTC
>NA|NA|TRBV14|TRBJ1-5
CASSRGLNQPQHF
TGTGCCAGCAGCCGCGGATTAAATCAGCCCCAGCATTTT
>NA|TRBD2|TRBV9|TRBJ2-3
CASSVGGSGGLRGDTQYF
TGTGCCAGCAGCGTAGGGGGTAGCGGGGGCCTACGTGGAGATACGCAGTATTTT
>NA|NA|TRBV3-1/TRBV3-2|TRBJ2-5
CASSQDLMPGKETQYF
TGTGCCAGCAGCCAAGATCTTATGCCGGGCAAAGAGACCCAGTACTTC
>NA|TRBD1|TRBV6-5|TRBJ1-1
CASRTGVGTEAFF
TGTGCCAGCAGGACAGGGGTGGGGACTGAAGCTTTCTTT
>once|TRBD2|TRBV5-1|TRBJ2-6
CASSLLAGRAGANVLTF
TGCGCCAGCAGCTTGCTAGCGGGGCGGGCAGGGGCCAACGTCCTGACTTTC
>NA|TRBD1|TRBV12-3/TRBV12-4|TRBJ1-3
CASSLDWGQGVYF
TGTGCCAGCAGTTTAGATTGGGGACAGGGGGTATATTTT
>NA|TRBD1|TRBV12-5|TRBJ1-2
CASGLDTRQGGGYTF
TGTGCTAGTGGTTTGGACACCCGACAGGGGGGTGGCTACACCTTC
>NA|NA|TRBV18|TRBJ2-4
CASSPGRGVAKNIQYF
TGTGCCAGCTCACCAGGCAGGGGAGTAGCCAAAAACATTCAGTACTTC
>NA|NA|TRBV30|TRBJ2-3
CAWSLGGRGDTQYF
TGTGCCTGGAGTCTGGGGGGCCGGGGAGATACGCAGTATTTT
>NA|NA|TRBV6-5|TRBJ2-5
CASSYVQQETQYF
TGTGCCAGCAGTTATGTACAGCAAGAGACCCAGTACTTC
>NA|NA|TRBV5-4|TRBJ2-4
CASSLDSFNRENIQYF
TGTGCCAGCAGCTTGGATTCCTTTAATCGGGAAAACATTCAGTACTTC
>NA|NA|TRBV2|TRBJ1-4
CASSKAATNEKLFF
TGTGCCAGCAGTAAGGCTGCAACTAATGAAAAACTGTTTTTT
>once|NA|TRBV7-9|TRBJ1-6
CASSLTMGFNSPLHF
TGTGCCAGCAGCTTAACAATGGGATTTAATTCACCCCTCCACTTT
>once|TRBD1|TRBV9|TRBJ2-7
CASSEGQGVSVRAYEQYF
TGTGCCAGCAGCGAGGGACAGGGAGTCTCAGTTAGGGCCTACGAGCAGTACTTC
>NA|TRBD1|TRBV5-5|TRBJ1-4
CASSSRTGQNEKLFF
TGTGCCAGCAGCTCTAGGACAGGCCAAAATGAAAAACTGTTTTTT
>few|TRBD1|TRBV19|TRBJ1-6
CASSIAQGGGDLGPLHF
TGTGCCAGTAGTATAGCGCAGGGGGGCGGAGATCTCGGACCCCTCCACTTT
>NA|TRBD2|TRBV6-6|TRBJ2-2
CASSYVGLAGRELFF
TGTGCCAGCAGTTACGTCGGACTAGCGGGGAGGGAGCTGTTTTTT
>NA|NA|TRBV9|TRBJ2-2
CASKPGEGADTGELFF
TGTGCCAGCAAACCCGGGGAGGGGGCGGACACCGGGGAGCTGTTTTTT
>NA|NA|TRBV5-1|TRBJ2-3
CASSGSTDTQYF
TGCGCCAGCAGCGGCAGCACAGATACGCAGTATTTT
>NA|NA|TRBV4-2|TRBJ1-1
CASSQVDALEAFF
TGTGCCAGCAGCCAAGTCGATGCTCTTGAAGCTTTCTTT